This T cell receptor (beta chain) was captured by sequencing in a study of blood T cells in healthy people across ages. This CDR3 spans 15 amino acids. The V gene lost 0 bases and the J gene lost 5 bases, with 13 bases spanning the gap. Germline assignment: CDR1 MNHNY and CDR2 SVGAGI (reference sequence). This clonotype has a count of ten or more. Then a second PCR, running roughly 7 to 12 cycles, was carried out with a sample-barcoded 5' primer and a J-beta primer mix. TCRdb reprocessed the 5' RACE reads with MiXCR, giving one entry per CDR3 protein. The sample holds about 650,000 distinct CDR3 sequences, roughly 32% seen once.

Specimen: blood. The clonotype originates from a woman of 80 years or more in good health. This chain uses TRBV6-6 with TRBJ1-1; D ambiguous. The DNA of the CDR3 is TGTGCCAGCAGTTACTCCCCGTTCGGCCCGACTGAAGCTTTCTTT. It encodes CASSYSPFGPTEAFF.